The clone carrying this TCR beta chain has at least ten counts. There are 14 residues in the CDR3. The V gene's germline CDR1 is ENHRY and CDR2 SYGVKD. Unmatched junction bases numbered 9, after V lost 10 bases and J lost 6 bases. This specimen belongs to a study of T-cell reconstitution after alpha-beta-depleted transplantation in children. The TCRbeta library was prepared with unique molecular identifiers. TCRdb itself ran the PCR reads through MiXCR, one entry per CDR3 protein. The repertoire consists of fewer than 700,000 distinct CDR3 sequences, with 10% to 15% occurring once and the leading ten covering 2.2%.

This material consisted of PBMCs, mostly from graft donor cells, taken 360 days after TCRalphabeta/CD19-depleted stem cell transplant. This sequence joins TRBV10-3 and TRBJ2-2; 9 nucleotides align to TRBD1. The receptor was derived from a male patient younger than 18 who had a stem cell transplant for acute myeloid leukemia, so the T cells may come from the graft donor. CDR3 DNA: TGTGCCACCATAGGGACAGGGTCGTCCGGGGAGCTGTTTTTT. This encodes CATIGTGSSGELFF.